A single TCR beta chain is shown here with its context. Primers included in the PCR were 60 Vbeta and 13 Jbeta primers. Sequenced by immunoSEQ multiplex PCR; TCRdb stores in-frame clones only, minus some. The profile covers fewer than 250,000 clones, with 60% to 80% appearing a single time and roughly 2% taken by the ten largest. This entry is derived from a study of cytomegalovirus exposure and HLA in healthy donors. The V gene lost 2 bases and the J gene lost 0 bases, with 15 bases spanning the gap. This CDR3 region has 17 residues. Germline V gives CDR1 SGHDT, CDR2 YYEEEE. This chain joins TRBV5-6 and TRBJ1-5; D unresolved. The receptor was derived from a man aged 18 to 30 in good health and CMV-seronegative. Sequencing input: PBMCs. Here the CDR3 DNA reads TGTGCCAGCAGCTTTTATACAGCCTCTGATAGCAATCAGCCCCAGCATTTT. Amino acids: CASSFYTASDSNQPQHF. The full variable domain, its missing parts supplied by reference TRBV5-6 and TRBJ1-5, is DAGVTQSPTHLIKTRGQQVTLRCSPKSGHDTVSWYQQALGQGPQFIFQYYEEEERQRGNFPDRFSGHQFPNYSSELNVNALLLGDSALYLCASSFYTASDSNQPQHFGDGTRLSIL.